The T cell receptor (beta chain) under discussion was sequenced for a study of control samples from healthy donors and cancer patients. Germline assignment: CDR1 SQVTM and CDR2 ANQGSEA. The V and J ends lost 7 bases and 10 bases, in that order; junction bases with no gene match: 6. The CDR3 is made up of 12 amino acids. Some clones are missing from TCRdb's copy, which holds only in-frame ones; the method was immunoSEQ multiplex PCR. Here the sample spans about 140,000 clones, more than 85% being singletons. The sequence was collected from a woman under 40 in good health. The chain combines TRBV29-1 with TRBJ1-6; TRBD1 aligns across 8 bases. Sequenced sample: blood. As DNA, the CDR3 is TGCAGCGCCCGGACAGGGAGCTCACCCCTCCACTTT. Its protein product is CSARTGSSPLHF.